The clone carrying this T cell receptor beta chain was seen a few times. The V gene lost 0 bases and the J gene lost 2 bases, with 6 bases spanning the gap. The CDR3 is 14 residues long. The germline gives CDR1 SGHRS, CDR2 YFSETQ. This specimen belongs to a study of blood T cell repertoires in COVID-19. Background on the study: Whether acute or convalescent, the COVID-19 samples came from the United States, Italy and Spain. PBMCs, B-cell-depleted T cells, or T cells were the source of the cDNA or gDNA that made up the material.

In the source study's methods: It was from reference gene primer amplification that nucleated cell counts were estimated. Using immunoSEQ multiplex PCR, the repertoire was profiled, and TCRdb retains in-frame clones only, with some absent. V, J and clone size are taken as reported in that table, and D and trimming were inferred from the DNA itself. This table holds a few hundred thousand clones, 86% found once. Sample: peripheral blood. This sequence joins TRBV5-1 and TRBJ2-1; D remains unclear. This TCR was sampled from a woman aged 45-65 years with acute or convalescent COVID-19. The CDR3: CASSLESPYNEQFF. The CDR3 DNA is TGCGCCAGCAGCTTGGAAAGCCCCTACAATGAGCAGTTCTTC.